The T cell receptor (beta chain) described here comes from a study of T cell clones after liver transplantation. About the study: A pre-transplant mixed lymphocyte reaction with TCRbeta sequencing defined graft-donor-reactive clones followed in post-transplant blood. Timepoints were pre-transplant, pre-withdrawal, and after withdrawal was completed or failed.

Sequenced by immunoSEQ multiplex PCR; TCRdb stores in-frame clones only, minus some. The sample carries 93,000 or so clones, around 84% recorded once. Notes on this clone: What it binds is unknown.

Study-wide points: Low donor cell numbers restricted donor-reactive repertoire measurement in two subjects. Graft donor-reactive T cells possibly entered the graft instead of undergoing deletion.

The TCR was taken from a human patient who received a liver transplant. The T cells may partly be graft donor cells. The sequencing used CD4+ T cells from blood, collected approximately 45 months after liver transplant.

Here the CDR3 DNA reads TGTGCCATCAGGGGGGGAGCGGGAGTGAACTACGAGCAGTACTTC. It translates to CAIRGGAGVNYEQYF. The chain combines TRBV10-3 with TRBJ2-7; TRBD2 aligns across 8 bases. Trimming cost V 6 bases and J 3 bases; bases outside gene matches: 10. The CDR3 totals 15 residues. The germline V gene encodes CDR1 ENHRY and CDR2 SYGVKD.